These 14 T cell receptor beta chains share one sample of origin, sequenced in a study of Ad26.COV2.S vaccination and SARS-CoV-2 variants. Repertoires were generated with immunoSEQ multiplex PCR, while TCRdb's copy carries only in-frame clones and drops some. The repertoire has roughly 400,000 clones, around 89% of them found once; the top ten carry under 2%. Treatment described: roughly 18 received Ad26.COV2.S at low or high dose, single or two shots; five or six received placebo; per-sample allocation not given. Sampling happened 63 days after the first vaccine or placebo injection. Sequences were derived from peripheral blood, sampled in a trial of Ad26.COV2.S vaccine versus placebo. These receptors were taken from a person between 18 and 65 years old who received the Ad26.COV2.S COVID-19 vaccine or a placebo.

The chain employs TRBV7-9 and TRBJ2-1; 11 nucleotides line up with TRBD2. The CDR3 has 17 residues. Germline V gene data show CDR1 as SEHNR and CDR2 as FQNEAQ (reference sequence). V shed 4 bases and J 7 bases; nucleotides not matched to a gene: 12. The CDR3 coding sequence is TGTGCCAGCAGCTCTCCAATACTAGCGGGAGAAAATAATGAGCAGTTCTTC. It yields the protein CASSSPILAGENNEQFF. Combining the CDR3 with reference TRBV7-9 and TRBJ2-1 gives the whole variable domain DTGVSQNPRHKITKRGQNVTFRCDPISEHNRLYWYRQTLGQGPEFLTYFQNEAQLEKSRLLSDRFSAERPKGSFSTLEIQRTEQGDSAMYLCASSSPILAGENNEQFFGPGTRLTVL.

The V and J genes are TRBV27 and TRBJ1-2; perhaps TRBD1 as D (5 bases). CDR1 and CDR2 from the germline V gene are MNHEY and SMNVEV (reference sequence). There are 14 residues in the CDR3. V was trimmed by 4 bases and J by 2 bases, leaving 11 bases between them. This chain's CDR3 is CASSWGGPNYGYTF. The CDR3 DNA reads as TGTGCCAGCAGTTGGGGCGGTCCCAACTATGGCTACACCTTC.

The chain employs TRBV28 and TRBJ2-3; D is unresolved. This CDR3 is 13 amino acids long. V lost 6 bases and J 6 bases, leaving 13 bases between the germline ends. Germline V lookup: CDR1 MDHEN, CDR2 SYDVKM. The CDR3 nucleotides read TGTGCCAGCAGCGGAACGGGTCCGGATACGCAGTATTTT. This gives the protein CASSGTGPDTQYF. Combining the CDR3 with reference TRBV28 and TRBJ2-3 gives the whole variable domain DVKVTQSSRYLVKRTGEKVFLECVQDMDHENMFWYRQDPGLGLRLIYFSYDVKMKEKGDIPEGYSVSREKKERFSLILESASTNQTSMYLCASSGTGPDTQYFGPGTRLTVL.

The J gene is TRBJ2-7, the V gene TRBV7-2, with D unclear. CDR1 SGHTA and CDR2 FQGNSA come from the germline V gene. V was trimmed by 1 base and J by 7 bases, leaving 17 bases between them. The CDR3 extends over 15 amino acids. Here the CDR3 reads CASSLEVPLGEEQYF. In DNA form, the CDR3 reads TGTGCCAGCAGCTTAGAAGTCCCTCTCGGTGAGGAGCAGTACTTC.

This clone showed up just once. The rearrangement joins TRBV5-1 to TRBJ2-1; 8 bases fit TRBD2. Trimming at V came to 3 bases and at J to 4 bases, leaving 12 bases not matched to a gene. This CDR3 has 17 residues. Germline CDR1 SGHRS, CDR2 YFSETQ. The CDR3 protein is CASSWGRGSGKYNEQFF. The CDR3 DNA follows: TGCGCCAGCAGCTGGGGTAGGGGTAGCGGGAAGTACAATGAGCAGTTCTTC.

CDR3 sequence reads: CASTSGSSDTQYF. Here the CDR3 DNA reads TGCGCCAGTACCAGCGGGAGCTCAGATACGCAGTATTTT. V usage is TRBV5-1 and J usage is TRBJ2-3; 8 bases are shared with TRBD2. The junction had 6 bases not matched to a gene; V was cut back by 8 bases and J by 4 bases. Germline CDR1 SGHRS, CDR2 YFSETQ. The CDR3 totals 13 residues.

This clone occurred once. Here the CDR3 reads CASSYPGLAYNEQFF. As DNA, the CDR3 is TGTGCCAGCAGTTACCCGGGACTAGCGTACAATGAGCAGTTCTTC. The rearrangement links TRBV6-6 to TRBJ2-1; 10 bases are a match to TRBD2. V shed 2 bases and J 4 bases; nucleotides not matched to a gene: 2. CDR1 and CDR2 (germline): MNHNY, SVGAGI (reference sequence). The CDR3 is made up of 15 amino acids.

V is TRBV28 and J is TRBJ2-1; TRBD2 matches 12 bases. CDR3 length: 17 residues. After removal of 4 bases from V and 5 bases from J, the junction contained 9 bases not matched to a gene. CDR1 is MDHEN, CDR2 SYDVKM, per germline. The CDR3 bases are TGTGCCAGCAGTTCCCCCGGACTAGCGGGACCTCACAATGAGCAGTTCTTC. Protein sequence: CASSSPGLAGPHNEQFF. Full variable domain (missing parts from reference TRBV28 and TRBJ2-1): DVKVTQSSRYLVKRTGEKVFLECVQDMDHENMFWYRQDPGLGLRLIYFSYDVKMKEKGDIPEGYSVSREKKERFSLILESASTNQTSMYLCASSSPGLAGPHNEQFFGPGTRLTVL.

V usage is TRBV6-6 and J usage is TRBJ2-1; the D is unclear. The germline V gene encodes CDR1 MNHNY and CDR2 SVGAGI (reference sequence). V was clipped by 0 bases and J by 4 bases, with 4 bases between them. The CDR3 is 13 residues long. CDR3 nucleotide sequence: TGTGCCAGCAGTTACTCCAGGTACAATGAGCAGTTCTTC. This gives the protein CASSYSRYNEQFF.

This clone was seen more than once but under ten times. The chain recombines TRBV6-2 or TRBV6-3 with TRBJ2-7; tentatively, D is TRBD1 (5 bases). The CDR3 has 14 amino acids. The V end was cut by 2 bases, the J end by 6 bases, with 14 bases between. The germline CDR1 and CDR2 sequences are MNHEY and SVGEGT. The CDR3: CASSYPLDSAEQYF. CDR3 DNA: TGTGCCAGCAGTTACCCACTTGACAGTGCCGAGCAGTACTTC.

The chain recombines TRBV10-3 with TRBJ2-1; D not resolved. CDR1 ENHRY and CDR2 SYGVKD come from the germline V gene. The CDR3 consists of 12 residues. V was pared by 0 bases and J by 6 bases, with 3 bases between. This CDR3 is CAISESRNEQFF. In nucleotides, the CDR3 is TGTGCCATCAGTGAGTCCCGCAATGAGCAGTTCTTC.

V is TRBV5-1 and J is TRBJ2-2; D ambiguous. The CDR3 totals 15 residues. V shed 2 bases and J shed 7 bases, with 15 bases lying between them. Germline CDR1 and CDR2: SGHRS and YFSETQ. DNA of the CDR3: TGCGCCAGCAGCTTCGACCCCTCCGGTGGCGGGGAGCTGTTTTTT. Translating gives CASSFDPSGGGELFF.

The CDR3 DNA sequence: TGCGCCAGCAGCTTGCGCGGGGGGCTTCCTACCTACGAGCAGTACTTC. Amino acids: CASSLRGGLPTYEQYF. The chain has TRBV5-1 and TRBJ2-7; 8 nucleotides match TRBD2. Germline-derived CDR1 and CDR2 are SGHRS and YFSETQ. Trimming took 1 base from V and 2 from J; bases not matched to a gene: 8. The CDR3 spans 16 residues.

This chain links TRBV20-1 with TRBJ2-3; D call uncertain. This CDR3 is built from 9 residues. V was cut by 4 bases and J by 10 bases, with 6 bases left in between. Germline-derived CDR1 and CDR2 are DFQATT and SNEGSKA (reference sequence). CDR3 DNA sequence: TGCAGTGCTAAGAACCCGCAGTATTTT. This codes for CSAKNPQYF.